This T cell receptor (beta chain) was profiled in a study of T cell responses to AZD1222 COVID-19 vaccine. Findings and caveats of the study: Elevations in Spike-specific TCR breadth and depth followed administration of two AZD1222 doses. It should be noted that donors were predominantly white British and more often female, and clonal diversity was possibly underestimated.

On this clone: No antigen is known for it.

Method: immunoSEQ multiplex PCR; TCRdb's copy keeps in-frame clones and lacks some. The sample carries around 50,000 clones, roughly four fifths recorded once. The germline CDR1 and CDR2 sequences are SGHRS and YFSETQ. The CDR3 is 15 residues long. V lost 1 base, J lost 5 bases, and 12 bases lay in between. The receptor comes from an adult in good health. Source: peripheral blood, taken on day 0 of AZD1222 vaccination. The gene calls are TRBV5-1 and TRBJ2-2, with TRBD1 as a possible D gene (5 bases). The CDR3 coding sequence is TGCGCCAGCAGCTTGATAAGGGGCGCAACCGGGGAGCTGTTTTTT. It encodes CASSLIRGATGELFF.